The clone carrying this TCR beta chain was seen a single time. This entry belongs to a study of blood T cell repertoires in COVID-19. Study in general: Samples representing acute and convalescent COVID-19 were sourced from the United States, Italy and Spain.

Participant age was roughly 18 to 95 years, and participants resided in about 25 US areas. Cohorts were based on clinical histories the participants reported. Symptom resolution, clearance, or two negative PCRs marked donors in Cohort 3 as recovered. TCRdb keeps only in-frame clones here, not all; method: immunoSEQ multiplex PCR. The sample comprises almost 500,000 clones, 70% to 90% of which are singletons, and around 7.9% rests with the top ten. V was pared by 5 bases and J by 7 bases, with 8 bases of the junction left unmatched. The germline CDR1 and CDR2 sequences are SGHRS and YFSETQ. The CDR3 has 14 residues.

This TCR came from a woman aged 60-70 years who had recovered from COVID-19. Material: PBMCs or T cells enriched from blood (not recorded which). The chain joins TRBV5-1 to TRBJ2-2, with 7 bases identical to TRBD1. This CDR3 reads CASSRDSGSGELFF. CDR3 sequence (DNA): TGCGCCAGCAGTCGGGACAGTGGGAGCGGGGAGCTGTTTTTT.